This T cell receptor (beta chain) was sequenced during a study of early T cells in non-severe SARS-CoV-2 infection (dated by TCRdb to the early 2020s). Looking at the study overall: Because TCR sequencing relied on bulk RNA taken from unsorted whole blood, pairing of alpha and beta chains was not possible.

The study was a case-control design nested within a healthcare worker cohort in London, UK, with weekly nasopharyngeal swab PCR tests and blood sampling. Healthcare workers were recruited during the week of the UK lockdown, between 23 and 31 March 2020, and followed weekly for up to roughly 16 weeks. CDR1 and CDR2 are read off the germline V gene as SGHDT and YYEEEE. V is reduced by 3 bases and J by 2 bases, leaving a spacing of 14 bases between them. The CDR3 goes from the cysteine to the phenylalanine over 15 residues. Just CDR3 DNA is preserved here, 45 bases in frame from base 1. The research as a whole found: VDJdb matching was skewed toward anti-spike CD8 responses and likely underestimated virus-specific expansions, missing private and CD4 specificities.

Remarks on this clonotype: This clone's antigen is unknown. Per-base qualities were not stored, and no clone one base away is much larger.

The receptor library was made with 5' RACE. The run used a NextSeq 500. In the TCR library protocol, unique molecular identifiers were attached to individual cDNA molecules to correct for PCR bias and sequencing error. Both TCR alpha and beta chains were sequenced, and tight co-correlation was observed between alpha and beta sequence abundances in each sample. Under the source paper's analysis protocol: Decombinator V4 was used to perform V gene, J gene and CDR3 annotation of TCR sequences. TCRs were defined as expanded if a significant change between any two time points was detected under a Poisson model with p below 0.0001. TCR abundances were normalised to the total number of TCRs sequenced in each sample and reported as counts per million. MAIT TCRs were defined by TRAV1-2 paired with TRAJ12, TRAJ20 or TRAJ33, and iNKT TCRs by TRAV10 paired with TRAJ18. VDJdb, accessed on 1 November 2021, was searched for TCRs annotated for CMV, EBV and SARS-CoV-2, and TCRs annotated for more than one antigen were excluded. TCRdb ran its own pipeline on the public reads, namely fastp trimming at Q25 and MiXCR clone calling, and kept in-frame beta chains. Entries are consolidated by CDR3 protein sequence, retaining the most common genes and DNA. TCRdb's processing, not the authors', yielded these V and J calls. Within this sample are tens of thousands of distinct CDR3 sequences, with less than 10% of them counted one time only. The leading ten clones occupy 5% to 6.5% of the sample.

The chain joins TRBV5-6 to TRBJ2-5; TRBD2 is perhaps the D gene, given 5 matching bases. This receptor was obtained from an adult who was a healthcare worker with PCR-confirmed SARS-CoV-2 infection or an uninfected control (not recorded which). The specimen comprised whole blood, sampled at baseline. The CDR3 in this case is CASSSRGLSQETQYF. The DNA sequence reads TGTGCCAGCAGCTCGAGAGGGTTGTCTCAAGAGACCCAGTACTTC.